Sequencing of this T cell receptor (beta chain) was carried out in a study of CD8 T cells in ankylosing spondylitis. TCRdb ran MiXCR on the 5' RACE reads and lists one entry per CDR3 protein. The data contain 250,000 to 350,000 distinct CDR3 sequences, less than 25% of them seen just once; the ten biggest clones take up roughly 3.6%. The germline V gene has CDR1 MNHEY and CDR2 SVGEGT. CDR3 length: 15 residues. The V gene end was trimmed by 6 bases and the J gene end by 6 bases; junction bases not matched to a gene: 6. V and J are TRBV6-2 or TRBV6-3 and TRBJ2-1, with TRBD2 identical over 12 bases. Material for sequencing was blood, either unsorted or a sorted T cell fraction (not recorded which). This sequence was found in a female donor with ankylosing spondylitis or in good health (not recorded which). Written as DNA, the CDR3 is TGTGCCAGCAGGGGACTAGCGGGCGTCCTCAATGAGCAGTTCTTC. Amino acid sequence: CASRGLAGVLNEQFF.